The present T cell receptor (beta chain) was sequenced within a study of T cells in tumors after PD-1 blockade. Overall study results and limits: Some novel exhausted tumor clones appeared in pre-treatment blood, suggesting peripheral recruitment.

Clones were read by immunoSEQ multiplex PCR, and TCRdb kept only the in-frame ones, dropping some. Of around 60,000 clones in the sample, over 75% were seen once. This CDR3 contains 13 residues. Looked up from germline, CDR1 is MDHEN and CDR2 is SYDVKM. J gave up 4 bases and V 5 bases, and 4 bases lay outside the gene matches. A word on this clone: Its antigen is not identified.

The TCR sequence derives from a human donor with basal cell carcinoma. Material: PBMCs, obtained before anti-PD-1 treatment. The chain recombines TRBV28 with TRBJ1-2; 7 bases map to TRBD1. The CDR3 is CASSPTGAYGYTF. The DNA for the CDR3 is TGTGCCAGCAGTCCAACAGGGGCCTATGGCTACACCTTC.